The 3 T cell receptor beta chains below come from one sample, sequenced in a study of cytomegalovirus exposure and HLA in healthy donors. In the PCR, 60 Vbeta and 13 Jbeta primers were used. Sequencing was performed with immunoSEQ multiplex PCR; in TCRdb, only in-frame clones are kept and a portion is missing. The sample totals about 34,000 clones. Source material: PBMCs. Source of these receptors: a middle-aged woman in good health and CMV-seropositive.

Note on this clone: The sample has other DNA sequences that encode this CDR3 too. This chain uses TRBV9 with TRBJ1-1; D might be TRBD1 (6 bases). Germline V lookup: CDR1 SGDLS, CDR2 YYNGEE. The CDR3 is 15 amino acids. V was trimmed by 1 base and J by 1 base, leaving 11 bases between them. CDR3 DNA sequence: TGTGCCAGCAGCGTAAAAGGACAGCCGAACACTGAAGCTTTCTTT. Amino acids: CASSVKGQPNTEAFF. The variable domain in full, completed from reference TRBV9 and TRBJ1-1, reads DSGVTQTPKHLITATGQRVTLRCSPRSGDLSVYWYQQSLDQGLQFLIQYYNGEERAKGNILERFSAQQFPDLHSELNLSSLELGDSALYFCASSVKGQPNTEAFFGQGTRLTVV.

This chain uses TRBV28 with TRBJ2-3, with a possible D match to TRBD2 (5 bases). This CDR3 contains 15 residues. Germline values: CDR1 MDHEN, CDR2 SYDVKM. Trimming took off 3 bases at V and 0 bases at J, with 10 bases between the two ends. The DNA for the CDR3 is TGTGCCAGCAGTTTTGTCCGGACTAGCACAGATACGCAGTATTTT. This sequence encodes CASSFVRTSTDTQYF.

The genes are TRBV30 and TRBJ1-5; 8 bases align to TRBD1. The V gene's germline CDR1 is GTSNPN and CDR2 SVGIG (reference sequence). The CDR3 contains 14 residues. Unmatched junction bases numbered 6, after V lost 2 bases and J lost 6 bases. CDR3 in DNA: TGTGCCTGGAGTTCCGGACAGGGAAGTCAGCCCCAGCATTTT. Translation: CAWSSGQGSQPQHF. The full variable domain, with the rest looked up from reference TRBV30 and TRBJ1-5, is SQTIHQWPATLVQPVGSPLSLECTVEGTSNPNLYWYRQAAGRGLQLLFYSVGIGQISSEVPQNLSASRPQDRQFILSSKKLLLSDSGFYLCAWSSGQGSQPQHFGDGTRLSIL.